The entry below gives a single T cell receptor beta chain sequence along with its context. The entry originates in a study of somatic mutations in cytotoxic T cells in rheumatoid arthritis. Magnetic beads with positive selection isolated CD4+ and CD8+ fractions, whose purity was verified by flow cytometry. Assay used: immunoSEQ multiplex PCR; TCRdb lists only in-frame clones, some missing. The sample shows about 14,000 clones, about 89% of them seen only once. The CDR3 contains 15 residues. CDR1 and CDR2 from the germline V gene are MNHEY and SVGAGI. J lost 7 bases, V lost 4 bases, and 2 bases had no gene match.

The clonotype originates from a man between 65 and 85 years old with rheumatoid arthritis. Sequencing used CD4+ T cells sorted from blood. This chain connects TRBV6-5 to TRBJ2-2; 14 nucleotides align to TRBD2. This CDR3 reads CASSSGTSGGGELFF. Written as DNA, the CDR3 is TGTGCCAGCAGTTCCGGGACTAGCGGGGGCGGGGAGCTGTTTTTT.